This TCR beta chain was sequenced in a study of T cells after yellow fever vaccination. Germline V gene sequence: CDR1 DFQATT, CDR2 SNEGSKA (reference sequence). The CDR3 has 14 amino acids. Trimming removed 2 bases at V and 0 bases at J, with 9 bases between. Generation of TCR cDNA used 5'RACE template switching (which added a universal primer site and UMIs). From the 5' RACE reads, TCRdb called clonotypes with MiXCR, one entry per CDR3 protein. The profile shows about 170,000 distinct CDR3 sequences, approximately 11% of them singletons. This clonotype was counted at least ten times. The sequences come from CD8+ T cells sorted from PBMCs, collected 15 days after the yellow fever booster vaccination. The source of this sequence is a man between 18 and 29 years old who received the YFV17D yellow fever vaccine. The rearrangement uses TRBV20-1 and TRBJ2-3; D is undetermined. This chain's CDR3 is CSARNVSSTDTQYF. As DNA, the CDR3 is TGCAGTGCTAGAAACGTTTCTAGCACAGATACGCAGTATTTT.